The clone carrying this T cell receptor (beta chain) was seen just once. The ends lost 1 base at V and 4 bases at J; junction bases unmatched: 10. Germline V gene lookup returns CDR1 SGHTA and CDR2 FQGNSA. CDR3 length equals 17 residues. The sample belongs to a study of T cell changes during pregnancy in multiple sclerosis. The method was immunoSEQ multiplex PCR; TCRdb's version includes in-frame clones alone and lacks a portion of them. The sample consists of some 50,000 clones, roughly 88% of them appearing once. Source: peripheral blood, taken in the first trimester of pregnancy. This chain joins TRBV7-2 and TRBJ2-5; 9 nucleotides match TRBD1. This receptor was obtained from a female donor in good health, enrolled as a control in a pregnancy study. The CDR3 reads CASSLVGGQGARETQYF. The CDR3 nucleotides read TGTGCCAGCAGCTTAGTGGGGGGACAGGGAGCGAGAGAGACCCAGTACTTC.